This T cell receptor beta chain is from a study of T cell responses to AZD1222 COVID-19 vaccine. TCRdb keeps only in-frame clones here, not all; method: immunoSEQ multiplex PCR. The sample has more than 85,000 clones, roughly nine tenths seen once. CDR1 and CDR2 (germline): MNHEY, SMNVEV (reference sequence). V lost 8 bases and J lost 5, with 16 bases in between. CDR3 size: 13 residues. This receptor was identified in an adult in good health. Sequences were derived from peripheral blood, sampled on day 0 of AZD1222 vaccination. The chain uses TRBV27 and TRBJ2-7, with D perhaps matching TRBD1 (7 bases). This CDR3 is CASRGQGVHEQYF. The CDR3 DNA sequence: TGTGCCAGCCGGGGGCAGGGGGTCCACGAGCAGTACTTC.